These 7 T cell receptor beta chains came from one sample sequenced in a study of shared clonotypes between healthy human individuals. Profiling relied on immunoSEQ multiplex PCR, and the TCRdb table lists in-frame clones only, not all of them. The data contain hundreds of thousands of clones, around 97% of them seen just once; the ten biggest clones take up about 0.06%. What was sequenced was naive CD4+ T cells sorted from blood. Subset meaning: CD45RA+ positively selected. The receptors were gathered from a woman aged 25 to 39 in good health.

Turning to this clone: Other DNA variants within this sample encode the same CDR3. The CDR3 loop is CASSLTGANYGYTF. The CDR3 DNA sequence: TGTGCCAGCAGCTTGACAGGAGCTAACTATGGCTACACCTTC. The chain combines TRBV7-9 with TRBJ1-2; a possible D gene is TRBD1 (6 bases). The CDR3 loop spans 14 amino acids. The ends were cut back, 3 bases at V and 0 bases at J, with 8 bases in the middle. Germline CDR1 reads SEHNR; CDR2 reads FQNEAQ (reference sequence).

Here the CDR3 DNA reads TGCGCCTCTAAGTCAGGGTCCTCTGGAAACACCATATATTTT. This gives the protein CASKSGSSGNTIYF. This sequence joins TRBV5-1 and TRBJ1-3; a possible D gene is TRBD1 (5 bases). CDR1 is SGHRS and CDR2 is YFSETQ in the germline V gene. The ends were cut back, 10 bases at V and 0 bases at J, with 14 bases in the middle. The CDR3 covers 14 residues. The full variable domain, completed using reference TRBV5-1 and TRBJ1-3, is KAGVTQTPRYLIKTRGQQVTLSCSPISGHRSVSWYQQTPGQGLQFLFEYFSETQRNKGNFPGRFSGRQFSNSRSEMNVSTLELGDSALYLCASKSGSSGNTIYFGEGSWLTVV.

The chain combines TRBV6-5 with TRBJ1-2, with D hard to call. Germline assignment: CDR1 MNHEY and CDR2 SVGAGI. V was trimmed by 8 bases and J by 4 bases, leaving 14 bases between them. The CDR3 consists of 13 residues. CDR3 coding DNA: TGTGCCAGCCGAGCGGCAGGCGGCTATGGCTACACCTTC. Amino acid sequence: CASRAAGGYGYTF.

This chain links TRBV28 with TRBJ1-5; TRBD1 matches at 12 bases. V lost 8 bases and J lost 9; bases outside the gene matches: 11. The length of the CDR3 is 15 residues. Germline-derived CDR1 and CDR2 are MDHEN and SYDVKM. The CDR3 DNA sequence: TGTGCCAGCGGAAGCGGGGGACAGGGGGCTCTGCCCCAGCATTTT. It translates to CASGSGGQGALPQHF.

The chain recombines TRBV5-1 with TRBJ2-6, with TRBD1 matching 9 bases. The CDR3 spans 17 residues. The V gene's germline CDR1 is SGHRS and CDR2 YFSETQ. The V gene end was trimmed by 0 bases and the J gene end by 2 bases; junction bases not matched to a gene: 3. This CDR3 is CASSLGRDRAGANVLTF. As DNA, the CDR3 is TGCGCCAGCAGCTTGGGTCGGGACAGGGCTGGGGCCAACGTCCTGACTTTC.

The V call is TRBV9, the J call TRBJ2-3; 7 bases fit TRBD2. This CDR3 region has 17 residues. V shed 4 bases, J shed 6 bases, and the junction held 17 bases outside the gene matches. The germline gives CDR1 SGDLS, CDR2 YYNGEE. The CDR3 is CASSCLPKERDCDTQYF. CDR3 nucleotide sequence: TGTGCCAGCAGCTGCCTCCCGAAGGAGCGGGACTGCGATACGCAGTATTTT.

This clone was counted between two and nine times. J is TRBJ1-2 and V is TRBV7-2; D gene uncertain. The CDR3 extends over 13 amino acids. V was cut by 5 bases and J by 8 bases, with 15 bases left in between. From germline, CDR1 is SGHTA and CDR2 FQGNSA. The CDR3 region is CASSPPWFLGYTF. DNA of the CDR3: TGTGCCAGCAGCCCCCCGTGGTTCTTAGGCTACACCTTC.